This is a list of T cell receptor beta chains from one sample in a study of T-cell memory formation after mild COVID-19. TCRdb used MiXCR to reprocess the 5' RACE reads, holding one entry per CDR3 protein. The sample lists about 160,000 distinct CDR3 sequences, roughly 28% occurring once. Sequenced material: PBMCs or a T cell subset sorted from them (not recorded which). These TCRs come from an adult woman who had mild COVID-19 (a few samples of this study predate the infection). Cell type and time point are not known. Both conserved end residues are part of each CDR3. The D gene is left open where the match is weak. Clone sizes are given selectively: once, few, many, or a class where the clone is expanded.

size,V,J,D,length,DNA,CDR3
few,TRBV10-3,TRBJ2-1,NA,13,TGTGCCACTTCGGGACTGGGGCGCGGTCAGCAGTTCTTC,CATSGLGRGQQFF
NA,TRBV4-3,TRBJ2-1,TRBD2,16,TGCGCCAGCAGCCAAGAAACTAGCGGGGGGTACAATGAGCAGTTCTTC,CASSQETSGGYNEQFF
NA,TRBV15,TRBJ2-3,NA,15,TGTGCCACCAGCCAAGGCGGGTTCCGCACAGATACGCAGTATTTT,CATSQGGFRTDTQYF
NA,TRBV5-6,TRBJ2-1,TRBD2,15,TGTGCCAGCAGCGCCGCGGGAGGCCCCCACAATGAGCAGTTCTTC,CASSAAGGPHNEQFF
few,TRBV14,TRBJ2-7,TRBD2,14,TGTGCCAGCAGCCCGGCGGGAGGTGGGTACGAGCAGTACTTC,CASSPAGGGYEQYF
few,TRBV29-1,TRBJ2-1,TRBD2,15,TGCAGCGTTGAAAAGGCGGGGGGGCGCTACAATGAGCAGTTCTTC,CSVEKAGGRYNEQFF
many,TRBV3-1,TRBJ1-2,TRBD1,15,TGTGCCAGCAGCCAAGGGACAGGCTCTAACTATGGCTACACCTTC,CASSQGTGSNYGYTF
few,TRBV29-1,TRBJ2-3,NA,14,TGCAGCGCCCGGCACCCCAGCCGCACAGATACGCAGTATTTT,CSARHPSRTDTQYF
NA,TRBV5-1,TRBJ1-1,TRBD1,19,TGCGCCAGCAGCCTACCTTCGGTGAGACAGGGGGCAAGGGACACTGAAGCTTTCTTT,CASSLPSVRQGARDTEAFF
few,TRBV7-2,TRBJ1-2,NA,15,TGTGCCAGCAGCCCGCAGTTGGTGGGGTCCGGGGGCTACACCTTC,CASSPQLVGSGGYTF
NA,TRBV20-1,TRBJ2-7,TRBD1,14,TGCAGTGCAAACCGGGACAGGGGGACCTACGAGCAGTACTTC,CSANRDRGTYEQYF
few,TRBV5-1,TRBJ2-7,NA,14,TGCGCCAGCAGCTTGAATAGTGGGGCCTACGAGCAGTACTTC,CASSLNSGAYEQYF
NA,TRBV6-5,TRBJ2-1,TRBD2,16,TGTGCCAGCAGTCACTTACTAGCGGGATTGGGTAATGAGCAGTTCTTC,CASSHLLAGLGNEQFF
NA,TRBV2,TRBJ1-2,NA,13,TGTGCCAGGACCGGGACATCTAACTATGGCTACACCTTC,CARTGTSNYGYTF
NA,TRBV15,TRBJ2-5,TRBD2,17,TGTGCCACCAGCAGAGATCGCGGCGGGAGGGCCGGGGAGACCCAGTACTTC,CATSRDRGGRAGETQYF
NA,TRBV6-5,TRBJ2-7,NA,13,TGTGCCAGCAGCCCCGGCCCCCTCGGGGAGCAGTACTTC,CASSPGPLGEQYF
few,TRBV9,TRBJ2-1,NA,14,TGTGCCAGCAGCGTACCGGGGCCGGGCGATGAGCAGTTCTTC,CASSVPGPGDEQFF
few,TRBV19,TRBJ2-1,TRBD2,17,TGTGCCAGTAGTATACTAGCGGGGGAGGGTTCCTACAATGAGCAGTTCTTC,CASSILAGEGSYNEQFF
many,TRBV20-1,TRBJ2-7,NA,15,TGCAGTGCTACTCGGGGCGTGAGCGAGACTTACGAGCAGTACTTC,CSATRGVSETYEQYF
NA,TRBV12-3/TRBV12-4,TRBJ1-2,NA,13,TGTGCCAGCAGTCCACTCCAGGGGTATGGCTACACCTTC,CASSPLQGYGYTF
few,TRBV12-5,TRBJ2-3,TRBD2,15,TGTGCTAGTGGTTTGGTAGCGGGAGGTCGAAATACGCAGTATTTT,CASGLVAGGRNTQYF
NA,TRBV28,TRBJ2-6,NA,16,TGTGCCAGCAGTTCCTCGGTAACCTCTGGGGCCAACGTCCTGACTTTC,CASSSSVTSGANVLTF
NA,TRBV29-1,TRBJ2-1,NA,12,TGCAGCGTTGCGGGAGTCCACCATGAGCAGTTCTTC,CSVAGVHHEQFF
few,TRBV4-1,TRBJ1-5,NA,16,TGCGCCAGCAGCCAAGCGGGACACCGAAGCAATCAGCCCCAGCATTTT,CASSQAGHRSNQPQHF
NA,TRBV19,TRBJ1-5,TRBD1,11,TGTGCCAGTAGTATAACAGGGGCCCAGCATTTT,CASSITGAQHF
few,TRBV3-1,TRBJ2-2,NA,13,TGTGCCAGCAGCCAAGGGGGTCCCGGGGAGCTGTTTTTT,CASSQGGPGELFF
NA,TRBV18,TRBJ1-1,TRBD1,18,TGTGCCAGCTCATCATGGCGTGGACAGGGTATGGGGAACACTGAAGCTTTCTTT,CASSSWRGQGMGNTEAFF
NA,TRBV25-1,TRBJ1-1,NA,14,TGTGCCAGCAGTGGTTACAGGGTGGAGGAAGTAGCTTTCTTT,CASSGYRVEEVAFF
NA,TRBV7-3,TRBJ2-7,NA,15,TGTGCCAGCAGCCCGCGCCAGGGGCCAGTCTACGAGCAGTACTTC,CASSPRQGPVYEQYF
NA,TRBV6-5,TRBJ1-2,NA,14,TGTGCCAGCAGTTACTCGTACAGGGAGTTACTTCGTTCCTTC,CASSYSYRELLRSF
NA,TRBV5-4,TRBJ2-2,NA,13,TGTGCCAGCAGCTCCGGGATCACCGGGGAGCTGTTTTTT,CASSSGITGELFF
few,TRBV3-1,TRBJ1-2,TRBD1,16,TGTGCCAGCAGCCAACTCACTACAGGGGGCACCTATGGCTACACCTTC,CASSQLTTGGTYGYTF
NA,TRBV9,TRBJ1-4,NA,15,TGTGCCAGCAGCGTACGTGGCCTGGGTGGTGAAAAACTGTTTTTT,CASSVRGLGGEKLFF
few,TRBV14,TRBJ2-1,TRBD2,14,TGTGCCAGCAGCCAAGGATGGGGGGGCAATGAGCAGTTCTTC,CASSQGWGGNEQFF
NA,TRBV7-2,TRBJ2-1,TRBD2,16,TGTGCCAGCAGCTTAAGGGGGGGACTAGTCGGCTATGAGCAGTTCTTC,CASSLRGGLVGYEQFF
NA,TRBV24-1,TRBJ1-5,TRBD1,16,TGTGCCACCAGTGGCGGGACAGGGGGCTTGGGCCAGCCCCAGCATTTT,CATSGGTGGLGQPQHF
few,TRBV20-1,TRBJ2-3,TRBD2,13,TGCAGTAGCGGGGGGGCCTACACAGATACGCAGTATTTT,CSSGGAYTDTQYF
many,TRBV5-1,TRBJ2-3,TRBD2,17,TGCGCCAGCAGCTCGACGGTGACTAGCGGGAGATTGGATACGCAGTATTTT,CASSSTVTSGRLDTQYF
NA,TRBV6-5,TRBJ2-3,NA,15,TGTGCCAGCAGTTACGCCTTACCTAGCACAGATACGCAGTATTTT,CASSYALPSTDTQYF
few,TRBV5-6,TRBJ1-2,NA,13,TGTGCCAGCAGCTTGAAGGATAAGGTCGGCTACACCTTC,CASSLKDKVGYTF
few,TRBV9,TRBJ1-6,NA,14,TGTGCCAGCAGCGGACAGCAGTTGAATTCACCCCTCCACTTT,CASSGQQLNSPLHF
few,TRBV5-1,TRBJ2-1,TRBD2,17,TGCGCCAGCAGCTTGTCGGCTAGCGGGGCGGTGGTCAATGAGCAGTTCTTC,CASSLSASGAVVNEQFF
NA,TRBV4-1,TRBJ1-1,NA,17,TGCGCCAGCAGCCAAGATCCGGCAGGGGCTGGAAACACTGAAGCTTTCTTT,CASSQDPAGAGNTEAFF
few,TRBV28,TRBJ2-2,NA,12,TGTGCCAGCCGAGCGAGGACCGGGGAGCTGTTTTTT,CASRARTGELFF